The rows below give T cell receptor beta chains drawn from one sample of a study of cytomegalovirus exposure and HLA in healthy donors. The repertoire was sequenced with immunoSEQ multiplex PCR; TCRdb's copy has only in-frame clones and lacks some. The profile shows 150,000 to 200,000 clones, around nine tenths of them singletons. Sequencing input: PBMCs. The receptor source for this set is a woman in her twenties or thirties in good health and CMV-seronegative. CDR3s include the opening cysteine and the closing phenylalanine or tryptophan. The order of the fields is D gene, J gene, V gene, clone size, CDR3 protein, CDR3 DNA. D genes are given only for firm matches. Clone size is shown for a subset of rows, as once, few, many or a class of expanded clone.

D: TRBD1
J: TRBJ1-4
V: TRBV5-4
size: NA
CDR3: CASSSRTGATTNEKLFF
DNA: TGTGCCAGCAGCTCGCGGACAGGGGCGACAACTAATGAAAAACTGTTTTTT

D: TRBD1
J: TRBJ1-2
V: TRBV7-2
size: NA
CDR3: CASSLGRDRGTYGYTF
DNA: TGTGCCAGCAGCTTAGGCCGGGACAGGGGCACCTATGGCTACACCTTC

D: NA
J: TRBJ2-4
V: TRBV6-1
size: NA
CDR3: CASRQGGADRNIQYF
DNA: TGTGCCAGCAGACAGGGGGGGGCAGATCGGAACATTCAGTACTTC

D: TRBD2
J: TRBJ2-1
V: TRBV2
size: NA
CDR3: CASSGPGSGGLSGGIYSYNEQFF
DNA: TGTGCCAGCAGTGGGCCCGGGAGCGGGGGGCTATCGGGGGGGATTTACTCCTACAATGAGCAGTTCTTC

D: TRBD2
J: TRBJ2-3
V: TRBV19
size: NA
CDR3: CASTSGSTDTQYF
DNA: TGTGCCAGTACTAGCGGTAGCACAGATACGCAGTATTTT

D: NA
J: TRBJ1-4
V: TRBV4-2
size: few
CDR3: CASSQDRRGKLFF
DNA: TGTGCCAGCAGCCAAGATCGCCGCGGAAAACTGTTTTTT

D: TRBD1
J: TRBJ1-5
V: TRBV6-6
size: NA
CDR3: CASSYSPDRGQPQHF
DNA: TGTGCCAGCAGTTACTCGCCGGACAGGGGTCAGCCCCAGCATTTT

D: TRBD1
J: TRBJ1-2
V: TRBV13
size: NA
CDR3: CASSIGQGPLGYTF
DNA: TGTGCCAGCAGCATTGGACAGGGACCCCTTGGCTACACCTTC

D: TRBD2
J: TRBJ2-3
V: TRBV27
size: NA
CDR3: CASRPGGYSTDTQYF
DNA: TGTGCCAGCAGACCGGGAGGGTACAGCACAGATACGCAGTATTTT

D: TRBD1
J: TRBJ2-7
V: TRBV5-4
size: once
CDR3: CASSKGQGVYEQYF
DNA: TGTGCCAGCAGCAAGGGACAGGGGGTCTACGAGCAGTACTTC

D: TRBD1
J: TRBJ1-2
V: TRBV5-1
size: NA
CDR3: CASSLGQGGTYGYTF
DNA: TGCGCCAGCAGCTTGGGACAGGGTGGGACCTATGGCTACACCTTC

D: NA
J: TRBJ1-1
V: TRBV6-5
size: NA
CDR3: CASRAGGSTEAFF
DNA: TGTGCCAGCAGGGCGGGGGGGAGCACTGAAGCTTTCTTT

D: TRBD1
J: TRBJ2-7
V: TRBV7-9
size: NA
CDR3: CASSLAGDRGHEQYF
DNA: TGTGCCAGCAGCTTAGCTGGGGACAGGGGCCACGAGCAGTACTTC

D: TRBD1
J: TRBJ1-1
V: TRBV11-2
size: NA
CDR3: CASSKGQGSYTEAFF
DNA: TGTGCCAGCAGCAAGGGACAGGGGAGCTACACTGAAGCTTTCTTT

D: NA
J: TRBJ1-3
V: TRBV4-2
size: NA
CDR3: CASSQGSSGGNTIYF
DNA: TGTGCCAGCAGCCAGGGTTCCTCCGGGGGAAACACCATATATTTT

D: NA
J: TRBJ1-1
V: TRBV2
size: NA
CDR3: CASRGNTEAFF
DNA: TGTGCCAGCCGGGGGAACACTGAAGCTTTCTTT

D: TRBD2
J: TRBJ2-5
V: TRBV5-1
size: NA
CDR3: CASSLWASGGVLAETQYF
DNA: TGCGCCAGCAGCTTGTGGGCTAGCGGGGGTGTACTGGCTGAGACCCAGTACTTC

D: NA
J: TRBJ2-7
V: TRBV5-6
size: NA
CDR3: CASSLKGHEGVYEQYF
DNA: TGTGCCAGCAGCTTGAAGGGTCATGAGGGCGTCTACGAGCAGTACTTC

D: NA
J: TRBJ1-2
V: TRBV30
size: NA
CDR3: CAWTNNYGYTF
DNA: TGTGCCTGGACCAATAACTATGGCTACACCTTC

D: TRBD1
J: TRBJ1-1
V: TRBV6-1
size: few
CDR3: CASSDSRGTEAFF
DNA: TGTGCCAGCAGTGACTCCAGGGGGACTGAAGCTTTCTTT

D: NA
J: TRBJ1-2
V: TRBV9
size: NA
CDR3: CASSTTGLENYGYTF
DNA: TGTGCCAGCAGCACCACAGGGTTGGAAAACTATGGCTACACCTTC

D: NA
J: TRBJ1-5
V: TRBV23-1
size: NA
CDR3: CASSQQRRNQGVSGPNQPQHF
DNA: TGCGCCAGCAGTCAGCAACGGCGGAATCAGGGAGTGAGCGGGCCGAATCAGCCCCAGCATTTT

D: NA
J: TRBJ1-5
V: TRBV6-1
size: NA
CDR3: CASTDGWGPLQPQHF
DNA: TGTGCCAGCACGGATGGGTGGGGGCCCCTCCAGCCCCAGCATTTT

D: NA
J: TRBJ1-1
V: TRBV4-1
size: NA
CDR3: CASSQVGSSTEAFF
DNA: TGCGCCAGCAGCCAAGTGGGCAGCTCCACTGAAGCTTTCTTT

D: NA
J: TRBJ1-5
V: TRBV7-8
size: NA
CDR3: CASSLDGGSNQPQHF
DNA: TGTGCCAGCAGCTTAGACGGGGGGAGCAATCAGCCCCAGCATTTT

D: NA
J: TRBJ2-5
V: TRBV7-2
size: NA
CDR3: CASSLYRGETQYF
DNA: TGTGCCAGCAGCTTATATAGGGGTGAGACCCAGTACTTC

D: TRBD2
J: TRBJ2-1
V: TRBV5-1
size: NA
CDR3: CASSLVGLAGGNNEQFF
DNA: TGCGCCAGCAGCTTGGTTGGACTAGCGGGGGGGAACAATGAGCAGTTCTTC

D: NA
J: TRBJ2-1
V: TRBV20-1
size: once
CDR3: CSASPDNEQFF
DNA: TGCAGTGCTAGCCCAGACAATGAGCAGTTCTTC

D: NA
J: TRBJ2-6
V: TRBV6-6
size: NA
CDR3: CASRQALSGANVLTF
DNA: TGTGCCAGCAGACAGGCCCTCTCTGGGGCCAACGTCCTGACTTTC

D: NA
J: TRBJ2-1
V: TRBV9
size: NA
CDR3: CASSGGIFGGYNEQFF
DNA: TGTGCCAGCAGCGGCGGGATTTTTGGTGGATACAATGAGCAGTTCTTC

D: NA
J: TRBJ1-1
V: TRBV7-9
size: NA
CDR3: CASSLERGTEAFF
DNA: TGTGCCAGCAGCTTAGAAAGGGGCACTGAAGCTTTCTTT

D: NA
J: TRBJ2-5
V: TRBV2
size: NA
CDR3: CASSEVPGETQYF
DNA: TGTGCCAGCAGTGAAGTCCCTGGCGAGACCCAGTACTTC

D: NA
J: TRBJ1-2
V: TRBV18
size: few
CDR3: CASSPEVTANYGYTF
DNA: TGTGCCAGCTCACCCGAAGTTACAGCTAACTATGGCTACACCTTC

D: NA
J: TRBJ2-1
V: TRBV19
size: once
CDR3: CASSIGRVVGNEQFF
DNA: TGTGCCAGTAGTATTGGCAGGGTGGTTGGTAATGAGCAGTTCTTC

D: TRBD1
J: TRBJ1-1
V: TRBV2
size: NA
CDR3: CANHEGASTEAFF
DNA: TGTGCCAACCACGAGGGGGCAAGCACTGAAGCTTTCTTT

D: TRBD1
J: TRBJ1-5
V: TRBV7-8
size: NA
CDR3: CASSRGQGRWQPQHF
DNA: TGTGCCAGCAGCCGCGGACAGGGCCGCTGGCAGCCCCAGCATTTT

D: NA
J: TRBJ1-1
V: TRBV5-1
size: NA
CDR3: CASSRVEATEAFF
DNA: TGCGCCAGCAGCCGGGTCGAAGCCACTGAAGCTTTCTTT

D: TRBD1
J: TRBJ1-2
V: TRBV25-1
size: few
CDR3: CASRGTGGGYGYTF
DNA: TGTGCCAGTAGAGGGACAGGGGGCGGCTATGGCTACACCTTC

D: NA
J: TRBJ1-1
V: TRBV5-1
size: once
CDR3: CASSLAGSTEAFF
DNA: TGCGCCAGCAGCTTGGCGGGTTCCACTGAAGCTTTCTTT

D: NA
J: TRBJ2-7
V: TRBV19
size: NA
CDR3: CASSISGFRYEQYF
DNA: TGTGCCAGTAGTATCAGCGGGTTTCGGTACGAGCAGTACTTC

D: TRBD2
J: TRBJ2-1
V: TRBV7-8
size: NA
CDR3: CASSIHGTNKYNEQFF
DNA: TGTGCCAGCAGCATCCACGGGACTAACAAATACAATGAGCAGTTCTTC

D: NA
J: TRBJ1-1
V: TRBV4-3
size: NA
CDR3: CASSQHGGANTEAFF
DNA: TGCGCCAGCAGCCAACATGGGGGGGCTAACACTGAAGCTTTCTTT

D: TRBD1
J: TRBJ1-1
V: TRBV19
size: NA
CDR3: CASTKRGQGNTEAFF
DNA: TGTGCCAGTACTAAAAGGGGACAGGGGAACACTGAAGCTTTCTTT

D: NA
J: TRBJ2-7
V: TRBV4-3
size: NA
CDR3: CASSQDTRGQEQYF
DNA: TGCGCCAGCAGCCAAGATACCAGGGGACAAGAGCAGTACTTC

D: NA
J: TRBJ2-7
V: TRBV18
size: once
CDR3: CASSPGGARDEQYF
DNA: TGTGCCAGCTCACCAGGGGGGGCGCGGGACGAGCAGTACTTC

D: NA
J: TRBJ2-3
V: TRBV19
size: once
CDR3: CASGANTQYF
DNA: TGTGCCAGTGGGGCGAATACGCAGTATTTT

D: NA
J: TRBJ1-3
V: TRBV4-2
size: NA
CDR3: CASSSQGARGLTNTIYF
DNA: TGTGCCAGCAGCTCCCAAGGGGCTAGGGGCCTTACGAACACCATATATTTT

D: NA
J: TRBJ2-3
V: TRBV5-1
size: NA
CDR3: CASSFSTGTDTQYF
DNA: TGCGCCAGCAGCTTTTCAACAGGCACAGATACGCAGTATTTT

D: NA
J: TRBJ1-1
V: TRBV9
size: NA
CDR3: CASSQEGFLTEAFF
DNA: TGTGCCAGCAGCCAAGAGGGTTTTCTCACTGAAGCTTTCTTT

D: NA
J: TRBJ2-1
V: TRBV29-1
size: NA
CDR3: CSLWGQEYNEQFF
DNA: TGCAGCCTCTGGGGCCAAGAATACAATGAGCAGTTCTTC

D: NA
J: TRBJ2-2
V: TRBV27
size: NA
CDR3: CASSSRGLPGLFTGELFF
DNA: TGTGCCAGCAGTTCCCGGGGACTTCCGGGATTATTCACCGGGGAGCTGTTTTTT

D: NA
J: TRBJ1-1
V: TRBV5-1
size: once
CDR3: CASSLGGGYTEAFF
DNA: TGCGCCAGCAGCTTGGGGGGGGGCTACACTGAAGCTTTCTTT

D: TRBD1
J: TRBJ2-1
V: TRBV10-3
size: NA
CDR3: CAITNRGRHNEQFF
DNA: TGTGCCATCACTAACAGGGGGCGACACAATGAGCAGTTCTTC

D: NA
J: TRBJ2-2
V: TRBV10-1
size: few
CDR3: CASSDIRVGELFF
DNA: TGCGCCAGCAGTGATATACGAGTCGGGGAGCTGTTTTTT

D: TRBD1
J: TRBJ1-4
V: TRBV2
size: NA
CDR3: CASSHARTGENEKLFF
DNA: TGTGCCAGCAGTCATGCCCGGACAGGGGAAAATGAAAAACTGTTTTTT

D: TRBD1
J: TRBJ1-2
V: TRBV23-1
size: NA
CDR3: CAIENPGQGACGYTF
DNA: TGCGCCATCGAGAACCCGGGACAGGGGGCTTGCGGCTACACCTTC

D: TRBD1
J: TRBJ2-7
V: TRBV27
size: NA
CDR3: CASSPDRGDFYEQYF
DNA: TGTGCCAGCAGTCCCGACAGGGGGGATTTCTACGAGCAGTACTTC

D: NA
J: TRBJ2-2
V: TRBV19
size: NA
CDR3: CASSPRQNTGELFF
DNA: TGTGCCAGTAGTCCCCGACAGAACACCGGGGAGCTGTTTTTT